The T cell receptor (beta chain) described here comes from a study of shared clonotypes between healthy human individuals. Study as a whole: Three CD4 naive, three CD4 memory, two CD8 naive and one CD8 memory plate were used per donor.

Sorted-subset replicate PCRs used around 0.2 ug DNA, approximately 33,000 T cell genomes. Measured with immunoSEQ multiplex PCR; TCRdb has only the in-frame clones, and not every one. The data contain some 800,000 clones, 80% to 95% of them seen just once; the ten biggest clones take up 24%. The naive CD8 subset, CD45RO-negative cells positively selected for CCR7, excluded terminally differentiated effector memory CD45RA+ cells. Adult Caucasians living in Nashville, Tennessee made up all of the donors. This CDR3 is 13 amino acids long. Germline V lookup: CDR1 SGHTA, CDR2 FQGTGA. V was pared by 6 bases and J by 6 bases, with 11 bases between.

Sequenced: naive CD8+ T cells sorted from blood. This chain uses TRBV7-3 with TRBJ2-2; D possibly corresponds to TRBD1 (6 bases). The source is a man between 25 and 39 years old in good health. The CDR3 nucleotides are TGTGCCAGCAGTTTACAGGGATCCGGGGAGCTGTTTTTT. Translation gives CASSLQGSGELFF.